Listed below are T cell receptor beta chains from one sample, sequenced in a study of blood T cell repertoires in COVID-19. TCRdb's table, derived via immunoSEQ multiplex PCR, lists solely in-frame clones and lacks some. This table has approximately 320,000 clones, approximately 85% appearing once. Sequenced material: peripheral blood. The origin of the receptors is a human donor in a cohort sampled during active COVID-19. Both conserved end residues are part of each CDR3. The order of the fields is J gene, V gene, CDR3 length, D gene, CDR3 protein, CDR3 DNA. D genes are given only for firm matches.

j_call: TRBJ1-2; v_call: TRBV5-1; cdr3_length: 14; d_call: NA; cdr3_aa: CASSGPRENYGYTF; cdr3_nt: TGCGCCAGCAGCGGCCCTCGGGAAAACTATGGCTACACCTTC
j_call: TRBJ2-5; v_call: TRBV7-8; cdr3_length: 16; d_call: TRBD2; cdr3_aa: CASSPRPSGVQETQYF; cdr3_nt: TGTGCCAGCAGCCCGCGTCCTAGCGGGGTACAAGAGACCCAGTACTTC
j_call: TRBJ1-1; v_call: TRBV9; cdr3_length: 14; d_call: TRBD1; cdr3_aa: CASGAGGLNTEAFF; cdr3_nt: TGTGCCAGCGGGGCAGGGGGCTTGAACACTGAAGCTTTCTTT
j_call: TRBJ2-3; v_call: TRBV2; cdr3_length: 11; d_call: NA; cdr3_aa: CASCRTDTQYF; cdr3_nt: TGTGCCAGCTGTAGAACAGATACGCAGTATTTT
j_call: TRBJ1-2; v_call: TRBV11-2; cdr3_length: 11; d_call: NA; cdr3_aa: CASTDSYGYTF; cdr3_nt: TGTGCCAGCACGGACAGCTATGGCTACACCTTC
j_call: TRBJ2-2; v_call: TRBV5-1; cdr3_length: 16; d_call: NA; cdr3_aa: CASSSQGPANTGELFF; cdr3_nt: TGCGCCAGCAGCTCTCAGGGCCCCGCGAACACCGGGGAGCTGTTTTTT
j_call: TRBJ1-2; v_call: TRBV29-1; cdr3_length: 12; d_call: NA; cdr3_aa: CSVDPGIYGYTF; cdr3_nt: TGCAGCGTTGACCCGGGGATTTATGGCTACACCTTC
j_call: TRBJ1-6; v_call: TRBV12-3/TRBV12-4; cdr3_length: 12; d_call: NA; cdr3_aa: CASSFSLSPLHF; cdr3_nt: TGTGCCAGCAGTTTTTCTCTCTCGCCCCTCCACTTT
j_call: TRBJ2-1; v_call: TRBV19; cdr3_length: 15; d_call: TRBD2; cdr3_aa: CASSSRERGYNEQFF; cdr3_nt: TGTGCCAGTAGTAGCCGCGAGCGGGGTTACAATGAGCAGTTCTTC
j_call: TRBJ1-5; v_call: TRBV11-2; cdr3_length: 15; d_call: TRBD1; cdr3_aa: CASSQHGQGNQPQHF; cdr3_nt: TGTGCCAGCAGCCAACATGGACAGGGGAATCAGCCCCAGCATTTT